Listed below are T cell receptor beta chains from one sample, sequenced in a study of vaccination and CD4 T cells after COVID-19. MiXCR, applied by TCRdb to the PCR reads, yields one record per CDR3 protein. In the table there are around 20,000 distinct CDR3 sequences, 60% of which are singletons. No cognate antigen is known for these TCRs. The sequences come from CD4+ T cells from blood, cultured in vitro, collected after SARS-CoV-2 vaccination. These receptors all stem from a human donor who received a COVID-19 vaccine. CDR3s include the opening cysteine and the closing phenylalanine or tryptophan. Each record gives: V gene, J gene, clone size, D gene, CDR3 protein, CDR3 DNA. D genes are given only for firm matches. Not every row has a clone size; where given, it reads once, few, many or a size class.

v_gene: TRBV2; j_gene: TRBJ1-2; abundance: few; d_gene: -; CDR3aa: CASRPEGTGGYTF; CDR3nt: TGTGCCAGCAGGCCCGAGGGCACCGGGGGCTACACCTTC
v_gene: TRBV20-1; j_gene: TRBJ2-7; abundance: -; d_gene: TRBD1; CDR3aa: CSANLPGQGPYEQYF; CDR3nt: TGCAGTGCTAACCTCCCCGGACAGGGGCCGTACGAGCAGTACTTC
v_gene: TRBV30; j_gene: TRBJ1-5; abundance: -; d_gene: -; CDR3aa: CAWSVRYNQPQHF; CDR3nt: TGTGCCTGGAGTGTTAGGTATAATCAGCCCCAGCATTTT
v_gene: TRBV2; j_gene: TRBJ2-3; abundance: -; d_gene: -; CDR3aa: CASSEGGIVDTQYF; CDR3nt: TGTGCCAGCAGTGAAGGGGGGATTGTGGATACGCAGTATTTT
v_gene: TRBV4-1; j_gene: TRBJ2-3; abundance: few; d_gene: -; CDR3aa: CASSHVRADTQYF; CDR3nt: TGCGCCAGCAGCCATGTTCGGGCAGATACGCAGTATTTT
v_gene: TRBV21-1; j_gene: TRBJ1-5; abundance: few; d_gene: -; CDR3aa: CASSKGKGDSNQPQHF; CDR3nt: TGTGCCAGCAGCAAAGGTAAGGGGGATAGCAATCAGCCCCAGCATTTT
v_gene: TRBV12-3/TRBV12-4; j_gene: TRBJ2-3; abundance: -; d_gene: -; CDR3aa: CASVEGGRDTQYF; CDR3nt: TGTGCCAGTGTGGAAGGGGGGAGAGATACGCAGTATTTT
v_gene: TRBV7-9; j_gene: TRBJ1-2; abundance: -; d_gene: -; CDR3aa: CASSLAGSGGYTF; CDR3nt: TGTGCCAGCAGCTTAGCAGGGAGCGGTGGCTACACCTTC
v_gene: TRBV30; j_gene: TRBJ1-6; abundance: few; d_gene: TRBD1; CDR3aa: CAWRSQGATSPLHF; CDR3nt: TGTGCCTGGAGGTCGCAGGGGGCCACTTCACCCCTCCACTTT
v_gene: TRBV5-1; j_gene: TRBJ2-4; abundance: -; d_gene: TRBD2; CDR3aa: CASSFRTRENIQYF; CDR3nt: TGCGCCAGCAGCTTCCGGACTAGAGAAAACATTCAGTACTTC
v_gene: TRBV20-1; j_gene: TRBJ2-3; abundance: -; d_gene: TRBD1; CDR3aa: CSAFRDRGPDTQYF; CDR3nt: TGCAGTGCTTTCCGGGACAGGGGCCCAGATACGCAGTATTTT
v_gene: TRBV12-3/TRBV12-4; j_gene: TRBJ2-3; abundance: -; d_gene: -; CDR3aa: CASSLGGPTADTQYF; CDR3nt: TGTGCCAGCAGTTTAGGGGGGCCTACAGCAGATACGCAGTATTTT
v_gene: TRBV19; j_gene: TRBJ1-5; abundance: few; d_gene: -; CDR3aa: CASSKGGGGNQPQHF; CDR3nt: TGTGCCAGTAGTAAAGGTGGGGGCGGGAATCAGCCCCAGCATTTT
v_gene: TRBV27; j_gene: TRBJ1-5; abundance: few; d_gene: TRBD1; CDR3aa: CASSRQGGFQPQHF; CDR3nt: TGTGCCAGCAGCCGACAGGGAGGGTTTCAGCCCCAGCATTTT
v_gene: TRBV12-3/TRBV12-4; j_gene: TRBJ2-7; abundance: -; d_gene: -; CDR3aa: CASSRGQSSYEQYF; CDR3nt: TGTGCCAGCAGCCGCGGACAGAGCTCCTACGAGCAGTACTTC
v_gene: TRBV27; j_gene: TRBJ2-3; abundance: -; d_gene: -; CDR3aa: CASSDPRTDTQYF; CDR3nt: TGTGCCAGCAGTGACCCTCGCACAGATACGCAGTATTTT
v_gene: TRBV6-1; j_gene: TRBJ1-5; abundance: -; d_gene: -; CDR3aa: CASSRAGISNQPQHF; CDR3nt: TGTGCCAGCAGCCGGGCAGGGATTAGCAATCAGCCCCAGCATTTT
v_gene: TRBV6-1; j_gene: TRBJ2-7; abundance: -; d_gene: TRBD1; CDR3aa: CVSIRDRLSYEQYF; CDR3nt: TGTGTCAGCATTCGGGACAGGTTGTCCTACGAGCAGTACTTC
v_gene: TRBV9; j_gene: TRBJ2-3; abundance: -; d_gene: -; CDR3aa: CASSVTARGDTQYF; CDR3nt: TGTGCCAGCAGCGTAACTGCCCGAGGAGATACGCAGTATTTT
v_gene: TRBV2; j_gene: TRBJ2-3; abundance: -; d_gene: -; CDR3aa: CASRVGVDTQYF; CDR3nt: TGTGCCAGCAGGGTCGGGGTGGATACGCAGTATTTT
v_gene: TRBV19; j_gene: TRBJ1-3; abundance: once; d_gene: -; CDR3aa: CASSIEDISGNTIYF; CDR3nt: TGTGCCAGTAGTATAGAGGACATCTCTGGAAACACCATATATTTT
v_gene: TRBV6-4; j_gene: TRBJ2-1; abundance: -; d_gene: TRBD1; CDR3aa: CASSKNRDRWNEQFF; CDR3nt: TGTGCCAGCAGTAAGAACAGGGACAGGTGGAATGAGCAGTTCTTC
v_gene: TRBV7-9; j_gene: TRBJ1-2; abundance: -; d_gene: -; CDR3aa: CASSFQGTGYTF; CDR3nt: TGTGCCAGCAGCTTTCAGGGGACTGGCTACACCTTC
v_gene: TRBV12-3/TRBV12-4; j_gene: TRBJ1-5; abundance: few; d_gene: TRBD1; CDR3aa: CASSLTGRWDQPQHF; CDR3nt: TGTGCCAGCAGTTTGACAGGGAGGTGGGATCAGCCCCAGCATTTT
v_gene: TRBV19; j_gene: TRBJ2-3; abundance: -; d_gene: TRBD1; CDR3aa: CASTTGTGSGTDTQYF; CDR3nt: TGTGCCAGTACCACCGGGACAGGGTCTGGCACAGATACGCAGTATTTT
v_gene: TRBV2; j_gene: TRBJ1-1; abundance: once; d_gene: -; CDR3aa: CACISDAEAFF; CDR3nt: TGTGCCTGTATTAGTGACGCTGAAGCTTTCTTT
v_gene: TRBV19; j_gene: TRBJ1-1; abundance: -; d_gene: TRBD1; CDR3aa: CASSPRRGQLANTEAFF; CDR3nt: TGTGCCAGTAGTCCAAGGAGGGGACAGCTAGCGAACACTGAAGCTTTCTTT
v_gene: TRBV30; j_gene: TRBJ1-1; abundance: -; d_gene: -; CDR3aa: CAWSRGAEAFF; CDR3nt: TGTGCCTGGAGTAGGGGGGCTGAAGCTTTCTTT